This T cell receptor beta chain was retrieved from a study of T-cell reconstitution after alpha-beta-depleted transplantation in children. A library of TCRbeta sequences, prepared with unique molecular identifiers, was generated. TCRdb re-called the PCR reads through MiXCR, storing one row per CDR3 protein. This sample has around 300,000 distinct CDR3 sequences; approximately 23% occur once, and the top ten carry about 10%. This clonotype was seen only a few times. This clonotype was sampled from a male patient younger than 18 who had a stem cell transplant for acute lymphoblastic leukemia, so the T cells may come from the graft donor. Sample: PBMCs, mostly from graft donor cells, taken 180 days after TCRalphabeta/CD19-depleted stem cell transplant.

CDR3: CASSLISFYYEQYF. CDR3 DNA sequence: TGTGCCAGCAGTTTAATCAGCTTTTACTACGAGCAGTACTTC. This chain joins TRBV28 and TRBJ2-7; D is unresolved. CDR3 length: 14 residues. The V and J ends lost 2 bases and 3 bases respectively, with 11 bases between them. Looked up from germline, CDR1 is MDHEN and CDR2 is SYDVKM.